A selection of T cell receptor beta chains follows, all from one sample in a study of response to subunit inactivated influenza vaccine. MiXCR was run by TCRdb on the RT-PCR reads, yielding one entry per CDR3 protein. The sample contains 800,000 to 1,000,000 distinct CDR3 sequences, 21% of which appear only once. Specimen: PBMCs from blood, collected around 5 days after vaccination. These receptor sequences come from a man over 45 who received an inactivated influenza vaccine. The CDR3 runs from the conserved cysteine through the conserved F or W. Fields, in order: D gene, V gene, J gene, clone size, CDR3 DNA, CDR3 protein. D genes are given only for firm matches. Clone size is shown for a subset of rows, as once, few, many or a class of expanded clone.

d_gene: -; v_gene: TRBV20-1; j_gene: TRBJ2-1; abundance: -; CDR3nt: TGCAGCGCCCGCCCCGGGCTTAGTTCCTACAATGAGCAGTTCTTC; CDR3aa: CSARPGLSSYNEQFF
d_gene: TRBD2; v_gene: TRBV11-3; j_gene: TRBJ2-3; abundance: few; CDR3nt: TGTGCCAGTCGGAATACAGGGCGGGAGGGGTCAGATACGCAGTATTTT; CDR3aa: CASRNTGREGSDTQYF
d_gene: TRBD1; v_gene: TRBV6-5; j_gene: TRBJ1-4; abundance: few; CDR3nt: TGTGCCAGCAGTTATTGGCAGGGGGATGAAAAACTGTTTTTT; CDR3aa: CASSYWQGDEKLFF
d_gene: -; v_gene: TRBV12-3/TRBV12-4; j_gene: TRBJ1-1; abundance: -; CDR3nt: TGTGCCAGCAGTTTAGGGTCCAGGAACACTGAAGCTTTCTTT; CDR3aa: CASSLGSRNTEAFF
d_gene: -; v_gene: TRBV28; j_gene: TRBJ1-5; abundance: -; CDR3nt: TGTGCCAGCAGCGATCCAACAGGGACTCTCAGCAATCAGCCCCAGCATTTT; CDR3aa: CASSDPTGTLSNQPQHF
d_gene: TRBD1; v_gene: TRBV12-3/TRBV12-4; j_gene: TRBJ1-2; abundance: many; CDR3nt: TGTGCCAGCAGTTTAGGGCAGGGGGCGCGAGGCTACACCTTC; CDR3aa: CASSLGQGARGYTF
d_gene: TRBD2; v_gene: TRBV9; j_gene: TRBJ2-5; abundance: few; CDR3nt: TGTGCCAGCAGCGACCATGATAGCGGGAGGCGACAAGAGACCCAGTACTTC; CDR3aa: CASSDHDSGRRQETQYF
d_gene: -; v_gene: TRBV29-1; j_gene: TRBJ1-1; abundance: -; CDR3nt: TGCATCGGAGTTTCGGTCACTGAAGCTTTCTTT; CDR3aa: CIGVSVTEAFF
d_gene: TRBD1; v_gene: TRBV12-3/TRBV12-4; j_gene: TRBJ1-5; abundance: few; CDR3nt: TGTGCCAGCAGTCCGAACAGGGGGAGTCAGCCCCAGCATTTT; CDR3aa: CASSPNRGSQPQHF
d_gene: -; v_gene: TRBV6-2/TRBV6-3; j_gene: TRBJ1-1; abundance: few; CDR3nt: TGTGCCAGCGGCGACCCTCCAGGGCCAGCCTCGACTTTCTTT; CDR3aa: CASGDPPGPASTFF
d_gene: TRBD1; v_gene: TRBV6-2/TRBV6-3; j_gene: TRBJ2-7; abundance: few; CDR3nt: TGTGCCAGCAGTTACTACCTAGGACAGGATGCTTCCTACGAGCAGTACTTC; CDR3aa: CASSYYLGQDASYEQYF
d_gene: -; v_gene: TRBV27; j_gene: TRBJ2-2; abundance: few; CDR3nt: TGTGCCAGCAAACCATCGGGCACCGGGGAGCTGTTTTTT; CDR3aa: CASKPSGTGELFF
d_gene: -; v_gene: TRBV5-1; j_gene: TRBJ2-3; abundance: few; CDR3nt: TGCGCCAGCAGCTTGTGGGGAAAGGCAGATACGCAGTATTTT; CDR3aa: CASSLWGKADTQYF